This is a list of T cell receptor beta chains from one sample in a study of post-analysis software for immune sequencing data. TCRdb reanalysed the PCR reads using MiXCR and keeps one entry per CDR3 protein. The data show roughly 540,000 distinct CDR3 sequences, roughly 34% seen once. Material for sequencing was blood. These receptors all come from a girl under 18 with multiple sclerosis. CDR3s include the opening cysteine and the closing phenylalanine or tryptophan. Each record gives: clone size, D gene, V gene, J gene, CDR3 protein, CDR3 DNA. The D gene is left open where the match is weak. Size values are once, few and many counts, or a class for expanded clones, and some rows have none.

clone_size: NA; d_call: TRBD2; v_call: TRBV12-3/TRBV12-4; j_call: TRBJ2-7; cdr3_aa: CASSYAGGFLEQYF; cdr3_nt: TGTGCCAGCAGTTATGCGGGGGGGTTTCTCGAGCAGTACTTC
clone_size: once; d_call: NA; v_call: TRBV4-2; j_call: TRBJ2-1; cdr3_aa: CASSPTGGGNEQFF; cdr3_nt: TGTGCCAGCAGCCCGACGGGTGGGGGCAATGAGCAGTTCTTC
clone_size: few; d_call: NA; v_call: TRBV28; j_call: TRBJ2-5; cdr3_aa: CASSFKGGFGETQYF; cdr3_nt: TGTGCCAGCAGTTTTAAGGGGGGCTTTGGAGAGACCCAGTACTTC
clone_size: few; d_call: NA; v_call: TRBV12-3/TRBV12-4; j_call: TRBJ1-1; cdr3_aa: CASIAVTEAFF; cdr3_nt: TGTGCCAGCATAGCGGTCACTGAAGCTTTCTTT
clone_size: NA; d_call: TRBD1; v_call: TRBV24-1; j_call: TRBJ1-5; cdr3_aa: CATSDRGLSNQPQHF; cdr3_nt: TGTGCCACCAGTGATAGGGGGCTGAGCAATCAGCCCCAGCATTTT
clone_size: few; d_call: TRBD1; v_call: TRBV18; j_call: TRBJ2-7; cdr3_aa: CASSPGTETLEQYF; cdr3_nt: TGTGCCAGCTCACCTGGGACAGAAACACTCGAGCAGTACTTC
clone_size: many; d_call: NA; v_call: TRBV11-2; j_call: TRBJ1-2; cdr3_aa: CASSLDGAGYTF; cdr3_nt: TGTGCCAGCAGCTTAGACGGGGCTGGCTACACCTTC
clone_size: few; d_call: NA; v_call: TRBV20-1; j_call: TRBJ2-7; cdr3_aa: CSASRAGSSYEQYF; cdr3_nt: TGCAGTGCTAGTAGGGCAGGGAGCTCCTACGAGCAGTACTTC
clone_size: NA; d_call: TRBD2; v_call: TRBV7-3; j_call: TRBJ2-2; cdr3_aa: CASSPSGGASTGELFF; cdr3_nt: TGTGCCAGCAGCCCTAGCGGGGGGGCTAGCACCGGGGAGCTGTTTTTT
clone_size: NA; d_call: TRBD1; v_call: TRBV5-1; j_call: TRBJ2-7; cdr3_aa: CASSLGGSYYEQYF; cdr3_nt: TGCGCCAGCAGCTTAGGGGGCTCGTACTACGAGCAGTACTTC
clone_size: few; d_call: TRBD1; v_call: TRBV6-1; j_call: TRBJ2-5; cdr3_aa: CASRSGPGRGPETQYF; cdr3_nt: TGTGCCAGCAGGAGTGGGCCGGGCAGGGGGCCAGAGACCCAGTACTTC
clone_size: NA; d_call: NA; v_call: TRBV5-1; j_call: TRBJ2-5; cdr3_aa: CASSLETGSLPETQYF; cdr3_nt: TGCGCCAGCAGCTTGGAAACCGGGTCGCTCCCAGAGACCCAGTACTTC
clone_size: NA; d_call: NA; v_call: TRBV10-2; j_call: TRBJ1-2; cdr3_aa: CTSRTTGFPNYGYTF; cdr3_nt: TGCACCAGCAGGACTACAGGATTCCCTAACTATGGCTACACCTTC
clone_size: NA; d_call: TRBD1; v_call: TRBV5-1; j_call: TRBJ2-5; cdr3_aa: CASSLPPRTGGRGETQYF; cdr3_nt: TGCGCCAGCAGCTTACCTCCCCGGACAGGGGGTCGAGGAGAGACCCAGTACTTC
clone_size: few; d_call: NA; v_call: TRBV20-1; j_call: TRBJ2-5; cdr3_aa: CSARRQAMNQETQYF; cdr3_nt: TGCAGTGCTAGGAGACAGGCGATGAACCAAGAGACCCAGTACTTC
clone_size: NA; d_call: NA; v_call: TRBV4-1; j_call: TRBJ2-5; cdr3_aa: CASSQDDETQYF; cdr3_nt: TGCGCCAGCAGCCAAGACGATGAGACCCAGTACTTC